The 28 T cell receptor beta chains below come from one sample, sequenced in a study of T cell repertoires in cytomegalovirus infection. TCRdb called the reads again in MiXCR, with one record for every CDR3 protein. The sample carries under 200,000 distinct CDR3 sequences, about a fifth recorded once. Their specific antigens are unknown. The sequences come from CD8+ T cells from cultured PBMCs, collected from culture after CMV antigen stimulation. The receptor set was obtained from a human donor in good health (CMV status not recorded). Some clones in this sample may be carry-over from other donors' samples.

The chain employs TRBV20-1 and TRBJ1-2; 10 nucleotides line up with TRBD1. The CDR3 covers 18 residues. V was clipped by 5 bases and J by 1 base; unmatched bases: 16. Germline assignment: CDR1 DFQATT and CDR2 SNEGSKA (reference sequence). CDR3 protein: CSAHTPGQGPKNNYGYTF. The DNA for the CDR3 is TGCAGTGCTCACACACCGGGACAGGGGCCTAAAAATAACTATGGCTACACCTTC.

This clonotype was detected a few times. The CDR3 DNA follows: TGTGCCAGCAGCGTCACGGGTGGGGGTACCAAGCAGTACTTC. Residues: CASSVTGGGTKQYF. The chain employs TRBV7-2 and TRBJ2-7; perhaps D is TRBD1 or TRBD2 (5 bases each). Trimming took 5 bases from V and 8 from J, leaving 19 bases between them. CDR1 SGHTA and CDR2 FQGNSA come from the germline V gene. The length of the CDR3 is 14 residues.

The rearrangement joins TRBV6-5 to TRBJ2-7; either TRBD1 or TRBD2 may fit D (6 bases each). The germline V gene encodes CDR1 MNHEY and CDR2 SVGAGI. The CDR3 has 15 residues. V lost 4 bases to trimming and J lost 2 bases, with 15 bases between them. This chain's CDR3 is CASSFPGALPYEQYF. In DNA, the CDR3 is TGTGCCAGCAGTTTCCCGGGGGCCCTTCCCTACGAGCAGTACTTC.

This clonotype was detected a few times. V is TRBV6-1 and J is TRBJ2-7, with no clear D. The CDR3 is 14 residues long. V was cut by 1 base and J by 2 bases, with 9 bases left in between. Germline V gene data show CDR1 as MNHNS and CDR2 as SASEGT. The CDR3: CASSEGLMTYEQYF. The CDR3 coding sequence is TGTGCCAGCAGTGAAGGGTTAATGACCTACGAGCAGTACTTC.

This clonotype was counted many times. V and J are TRBV7-2 and TRBJ2-3, with a possible D match to TRBD2 (7 bases). The V gene lost 3 bases and the J gene lost 5 bases, with 12 bases spanning the gap. Per the germline V gene, CDR1 is SGHTA and CDR2 is FQGNSA. This CDR3 has 14 amino acids. CDR3 residues: CASSLGGAVDTQYF. The DNA of the CDR3 is TGTGCCAGCAGCTTGGGGGGGGCGGTAGATACGCAGTATTTT.

There are many counts of this clonotype. V and J are TRBV7-2 and TRBJ2-5, with 11 bases that match TRBD2. CDR1 and CDR2 (germline): SGHTA, FQGNSA. The CDR3 consists of 16 residues. V dropped 5 bases and J dropped 7; count of bases not matched to a gene: 12. This CDR3 reads CASSPIAGGPGGTQYF. DNA of the CDR3: TGTGCCAGCAGCCCGATAGCGGGAGGGCCCGGAGGGACCCAGTACTTC.

The genes are TRBV3-1 and TRBJ2-7; a weak D match, TRBD2 (6 bases). From germline, CDR1 is LGHDT and CDR2 YNNKEL (reference sequence). Trimming removed 1 base from V and 4 bases from J, with 14 bases in between. CDR3 size: 15 residues. As DNA, the CDR3 is TGTGCCAGCAGCCAAGTTCCCGGGAGCGCATACGAGCAGTACTTC. Protein: CASSQVPGSAYEQYF.

The sample holds many counts of this clonotype. This rearrangement joins TRBV12-5 to TRBJ1-5, with D perhaps matching TRBD1 (5 bases). Trimming removed 8 bases from V and 5 bases from J, with 10 bases in between. Germline CDR1 LGHNT, CDR2 FRNRAP. The CDR3 has 12 amino acids. The CDR3 DNA is TGTGCTAGTAACTGGGACGATCAGCCCCAGCATTTT. Translated, it gives CASNWDDQPQHF.

In this sample, this clonotype turned up a few times. V usage is TRBV6-1 and J usage is TRBJ1-6; TRBD1 matches 7 bases. The CDR3 consists of 16 residues. J gave up 7 bases and V 2 bases, and 8 bases lay outside the gene matches. In germline, CDR1 is MNHNS, CDR2 SASEGT. The CDR3 sequence: CASSEFEGALNSPLHF. The CDR3 DNA is TGTGCCAGCAGTGAATTCGAGGGGGCGTTGAATTCACCCCTCCACTTT.

The genes are TRBV12-3 or TRBV12-4 and TRBJ1-1; D unresolved. The CDR3 spans 13 residues. Trimming left V 5 bases short and J 4 bases short, with 11 bases between. CDR3 sequence (DNA): TGTGCCAGCAGTGGAGGCGGAATCACTGAAGCTTTCTTT. Protein product: CASSGGGITEAFF.

This rearrangement joins TRBV7-9 to TRBJ2-5; the D gene is possibly TRBD1 (5 bases). V dropped 0 bases and J dropped 5 bases, with 13 bases sitting between them. CDR1 and CDR2 from the germline V gene are SEHNR and FQNEAQ (reference sequence). This CDR3 is 15 amino acids long. The CDR3: CASSLAQGADETQYF. The CDR3 coding sequence is TGTGCCAGCAGCTTAGCCCAGGGTGCTGATGAGACCCAGTACTTC.

The CDR3 nucleotides read TGTGCCAGCAGTTACGAGGGATTCTCTGGAAACACCATATATTTT. Its translation: CASSYEGFSGNTIYF. V gene TRBV6-2 or TRBV6-3 combines with J gene TRBJ1-3; no clear D. The CDR3 covers 15 residues. Germline CDR1 is MNHEY and CDR2 is SVGEGT. V gave up 2 bases and J gave up 0 bases, with 8 bases separating them.

The gene calls are TRBV4-3 and TRBJ2-7; unclear D gene. From germline, CDR1 is LGHNA and CDR2 YSLEER. The CDR3 runs to 13 residues. The V gene lost 4 bases and the J gene lost 4 bases, with 11 bases spanning the gap. The DNA of the CDR3 is TGCGCCAGCAGCCCGGGTGCTGGGTACGAGCAGTACTTC. This translates into CASSPGAGYEQYF.

In this sample, this clonotype turned up a few times. This chain connects TRBV15 to TRBJ2-3; D possibly corresponds to TRBD1 (5 bases). Germline V gives CDR1 LNHNV, CDR2 YYDKDF (reference sequence). V was trimmed by 0 bases and J by 11 bases, leaving 15 bases between them. The CDR3 runs to 14 residues. As DNA, the CDR3 is TGTGCCACCAGCAGAGATTCATTTCGGCAGGGGCAGTATTTT. Its translation is CATSRDSFRQGQYF.

The rearrangement links TRBV9 to TRBJ2-5; D remains unclear. V lost 2 bases and J 1 base, leaving 12 bases between the germline ends. The germline CDR1 and CDR2 sequences are SGDLS and YYNGEE. This CDR3 has 15 residues. CDR3 DNA: TGTGCCAGCAGCGTGGGTGATAATCGCCAAGAGACCCAGTACTTC. This codes for CASSVGDNRQETQYF.

V usage is TRBV7-9 and J usage is TRBJ1-6, with TRBD1 identical over 8 bases. The CDR3 runs to 16 residues. Per germline, CDR1 SEHNR and CDR2 FQNEAQ (reference sequence). V dropped 5 bases and J dropped 10; count of bases not matched to a gene: 13. The CDR3 region is CASSTGGTGPGSPLHF. As DNA, the CDR3 is TGTGCCAGCAGCACCGGGGGGACAGGCCCTGGATCACCCCTCCACTTT.

For the CDR3, the DNA is TGTGCCAGCGGGGGGGACAGGGATGCAGATACGCAGTATTTT. This gives the protein CASGGDRDADTQYF. The genes are TRBV6-1 and TRBJ2-3; TRBD1 matches 9 bases. The germline V gene has CDR1 MNHNS and CDR2 SASEGT. This CDR3 is built from 14 residues. J was trimmed by 4 bases and V by 8 bases; bases with no gene match: 7.

This chain connects TRBV7-6 to TRBJ2-2; D gene uncertain. Germline V gene sequence: CDR1 SGHVS, CDR2 FNYEAQ. The V end was cut by 3 bases, the J end by 2 bases, with 13 bases between. CDR3 size: 16 residues. The CDR3 is CASSLTSPFNTGELFF. CDR3 sequence (DNA): TGTGCCAGCAGCTTGACTTCCCCCTTTAACACCGGGGAGCTGTTTTTT.

The table lists this clonotype with a few counts. The J gene is TRBJ2-5, the V gene TRBV27; D gene uncertain. Trimming stripped 5 bases from V and 3 bases from J, with 13 bases between. This CDR3 has 14 residues. Germline-derived CDR1 and CDR2 are MNHEY and SMNVEV (reference sequence). The CDR3 here is CASSRYWGKETQYF. For the CDR3, the DNA is TGTGCCAGCAGTCGCTATTGGGGAAAAGAGACCCAGTACTTC.

The chain joins TRBV27 to TRBJ2-1, with 14 bases lining up with TRBD2. The CDR3 loop spans 16 amino acids. Germline lookup yields CDR1 MNHEY and CDR2 SMNVEV (reference sequence). J gave up 7 bases and V 5 bases, and 7 bases lay outside the gene matches. DNA for the CDR3: TGTGCCAGCAGTAAAACGGGACTAGCGGGGGAGAATGAGCAGTTCTTC. Translating it yields CASSKTGLAGENEQFF.

This clonotype turned up a few times. This chain links TRBV6-6 with TRBJ1-5; no firm D call. V lost 2 bases and J 1 base, leaving 9 bases between the germline ends. The CDR3 runs 15 residues. The germline gives CDR1 MNHNY, CDR2 SVGAGI (reference sequence). CDR3 sequence reads: CASSYPGSSNQPQHF. In DNA form, the CDR3 reads TGTGCCAGCAGTTACCCGGGTTCCAGCAATCAGCCCCAGCATTTT.

This clonotype has more than one count but fewer than ten. V gene TRBV7-3 combines with J gene TRBJ2-2; D possibly corresponds to TRBD1 (6 bases). Deletions cut 4 bases from V and 4 bases from J, with 13 bases between. CDR3 length equals 15 residues. Germline lookup yields CDR1 SGHTA and CDR2 FQGTGA. CDR3: CASSSNREGTGELFF. CDR3 nucleotides: TGTGCCAGCAGCTCTAACAGGGAAGGCACCGGGGAGCTGTTTTTT.

The chain links TRBV6-2 or TRBV6-3 to TRBJ2-3; 9 nucleotides line up with TRBD2. The germline V gene has CDR1 MNHEY and CDR2 SVGEGT. J gave up 4 bases and V 2 bases, and 4 bases lay outside the gene matches. The CDR3 consists of 15 residues. CDR3 DNA sequence: TGTGCCAGCAGTTACGGCGGGGGGGCCCCAGATACGCAGTATTTT. It encodes CASSYGGGAPDTQYF.

The chain links TRBV19 to TRBJ2-1; 9 bases line up with TRBD1. Germline V lookup: CDR1 LNHDA, CDR2 SQIVND (reference sequence). The J segment lost 7 bases and the V segment lost 5 bases, leaving 12 bases of the junction unmatched. The CDR3 contains 16 residues. Here the CDR3 reads CASSRLGTGRVNEQFF. As DNA, the CDR3 is TGTGCCAGTAGTCGGCTCGGGACAGGGCGGGTAAATGAGCAGTTCTTC.

This clonotype turned up a few times. V gene TRBV27 combines with J gene TRBJ1-1; TRBD1 might be the D (6 bases). CDR3 length: 16 residues. V lost 7 bases and J 0 bases, leaving 18 bases between the germline ends. The germline gives CDR1 MNHEY, CDR2 SMNVEV (reference sequence). CDR3: CASTFSGGSVNTEAFF. In DNA form, the CDR3 reads TGTGCCAGCACCTTTTCGGGGGGCAGCGTGAACACTGAAGCTTTCTTT.

This clonotype was seen only a few times. V and J are TRBV11-2 and TRBJ2-1; D unresolved. This CDR3 contains 12 residues. V gave up 5 bases and J gave up 7 bases, with 9 bases separating them. The V gene's germline CDR1 is SGHAT and CDR2 FQNNGV. Here the CDR3 reads CASSLTVNEQFF. The CDR3 DNA is TGTGCCAGCAGCCTGACCGTTAATGAGCAGTTCTTC.

The CDR3 sequence is CASSPDRGYNEQFF. CDR3 coding DNA: TGTGCCAGCAGCCCGGACAGGGGTTACAATGAGCAGTTCTTC. The rearrangement links TRBV7-2 to TRBJ2-1, with 9 nucleotides matching TRBD1. The CDR3 loop spans 14 amino acids. With V trimmed by 5 bases and J by 4 bases, 3 bases remained unmatched. In germline, CDR1 is SGHTA, CDR2 FQGNSA.

This clonotype was seen just once. V gene TRBV20-1 combines with J gene TRBJ2-5; 12 bases map to TRBD2. This CDR3 comprises 17 residues. V shed 2 bases, J shed 3 bases, and the junction held 10 bases outside the gene matches. Germline-derived CDR1 and CDR2 are DFQATT and SNEGSKA (reference sequence). The CDR3 region is CSARTTSGGPPEETQYF. In DNA form, the CDR3 reads TGCAGTGCTAGAACGACTAGCGGGGGCCCACCTGAAGAGACCCAGTACTTC.